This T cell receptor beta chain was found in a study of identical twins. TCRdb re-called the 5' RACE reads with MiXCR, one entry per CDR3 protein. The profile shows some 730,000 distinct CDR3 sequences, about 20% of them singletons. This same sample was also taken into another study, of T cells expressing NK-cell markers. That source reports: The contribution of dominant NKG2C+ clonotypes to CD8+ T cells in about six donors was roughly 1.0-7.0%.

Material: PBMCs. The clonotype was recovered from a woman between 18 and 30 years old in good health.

The CDR3 DNA is TGTGCCACCAGCAGTGTTATGACAGGGCAGGGCTGGGACGCTTTCTTT. Protein product: CATSSVMTGQGWDAFF. This chain uses TRBV15 with TRBJ1-1, with TRBD1 matching over 7 bases. Germline V gene lookup returns CDR1 LNHNV and CDR2 YYDKDF (reference sequence). The CDR3 covers 16 residues. The V and J ends lost 3 bases and 11 bases, in that order; junction bases with no gene match: 18.